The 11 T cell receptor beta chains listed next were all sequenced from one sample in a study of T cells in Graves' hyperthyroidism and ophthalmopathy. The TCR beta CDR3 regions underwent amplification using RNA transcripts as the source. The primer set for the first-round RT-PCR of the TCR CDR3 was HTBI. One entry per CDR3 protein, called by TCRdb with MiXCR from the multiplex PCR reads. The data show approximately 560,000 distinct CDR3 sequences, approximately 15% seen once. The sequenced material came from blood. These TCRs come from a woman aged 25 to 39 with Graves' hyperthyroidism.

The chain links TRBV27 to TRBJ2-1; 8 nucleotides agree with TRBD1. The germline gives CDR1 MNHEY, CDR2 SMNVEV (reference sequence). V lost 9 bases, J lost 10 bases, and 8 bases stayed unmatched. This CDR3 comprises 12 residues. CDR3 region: CASRTDRDEQFF. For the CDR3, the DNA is TGTGCCAGTAGAACGGACAGGGACGAGCAGTTCTTC.

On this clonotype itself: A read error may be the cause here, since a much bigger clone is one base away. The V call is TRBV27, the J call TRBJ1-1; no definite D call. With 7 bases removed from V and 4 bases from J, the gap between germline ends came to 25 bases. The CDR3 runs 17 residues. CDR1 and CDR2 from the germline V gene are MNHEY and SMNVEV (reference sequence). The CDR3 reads CASKENRALESITEAFF. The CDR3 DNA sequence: TGTGCCAGCAAGGAAAACAGAGCTCTTGAATCGATCACTGAAGCTTTCTTT.

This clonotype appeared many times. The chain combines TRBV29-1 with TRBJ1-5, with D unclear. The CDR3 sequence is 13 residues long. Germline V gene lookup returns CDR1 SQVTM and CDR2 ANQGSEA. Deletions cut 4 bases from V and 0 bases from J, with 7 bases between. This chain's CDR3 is CSVASYSNQPQHF. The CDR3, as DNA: TGCAGCGTTGCCAGCTATAGCAATCAGCCCCAGCATTTT. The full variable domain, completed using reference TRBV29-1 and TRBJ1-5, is SAVISQKPSRDICQRGTSLTIQCQVDSQVTMMFWYRQQPGQSLTLIATANQGSEATYESGFVIDKFPISRPNLTFSTLTVSNMSPEDSSIYLCSVASYSNQPQHFGDGTRLSIL.

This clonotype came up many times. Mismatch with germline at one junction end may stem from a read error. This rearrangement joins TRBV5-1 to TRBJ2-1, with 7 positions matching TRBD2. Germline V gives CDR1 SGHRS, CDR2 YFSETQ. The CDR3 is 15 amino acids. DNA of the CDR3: TGTGCCAGCAGCTTAGAGGCGGGAGCATACAATGAGCAGTTCTTC. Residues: CASSLEAGAYNEQFF. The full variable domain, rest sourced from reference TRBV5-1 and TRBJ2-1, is KAGVTQTPRYLIKTRGQQVTLSCSPISGHRSVSWYQQTPGQGLQFLFEYFSETQRNKGNFPGRFSGRQFSNSRSEMNVSTLELGDSALYLCASSLEAGAYNEQFFGPGTRLTVL.

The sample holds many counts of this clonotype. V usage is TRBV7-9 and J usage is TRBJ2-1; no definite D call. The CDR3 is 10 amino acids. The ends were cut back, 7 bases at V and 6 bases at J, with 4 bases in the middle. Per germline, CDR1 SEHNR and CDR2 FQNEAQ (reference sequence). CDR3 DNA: TGTGCCAGCAAGGGCAATGAGCAGTTCTTC. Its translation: CASKGNEQFF.

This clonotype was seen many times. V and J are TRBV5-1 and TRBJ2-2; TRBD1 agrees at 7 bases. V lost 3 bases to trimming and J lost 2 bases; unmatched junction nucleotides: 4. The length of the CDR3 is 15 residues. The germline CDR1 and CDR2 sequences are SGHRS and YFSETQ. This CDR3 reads CASSSRTGNTGELFF. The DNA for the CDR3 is TGCGCCAGCAGCTCGAGGACAGGCAACACCGGGGAGCTGTTTTTT.

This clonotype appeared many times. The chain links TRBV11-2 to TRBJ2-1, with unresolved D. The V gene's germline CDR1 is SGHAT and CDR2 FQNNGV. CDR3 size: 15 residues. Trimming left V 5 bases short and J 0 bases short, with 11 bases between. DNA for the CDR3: TGTGCCAGCAGCACATTACAGAGCTCCTACAATGAGCAGTTCTTC. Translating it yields CASSTLQSSYNEQFF.

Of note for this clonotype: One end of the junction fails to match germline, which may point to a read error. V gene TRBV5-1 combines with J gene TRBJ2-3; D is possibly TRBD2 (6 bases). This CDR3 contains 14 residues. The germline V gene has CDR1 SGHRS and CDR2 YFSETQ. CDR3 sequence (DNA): TGTGCCAGCAGTTTCGGCGGGATAGCAGATACGCAGTATTTT. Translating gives CASSFGGIADTQYF. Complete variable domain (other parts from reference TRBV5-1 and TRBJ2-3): KAGVTQTPRYLIKTRGQQVTLSCSPISGHRSVSWYQQTPGQGLQFLFEYFSETQRNKGNFPGRFSGRQFSNSRSEMNVSTLELGDSALYLCASSFGGIADTQYFGPGTRLTVL.

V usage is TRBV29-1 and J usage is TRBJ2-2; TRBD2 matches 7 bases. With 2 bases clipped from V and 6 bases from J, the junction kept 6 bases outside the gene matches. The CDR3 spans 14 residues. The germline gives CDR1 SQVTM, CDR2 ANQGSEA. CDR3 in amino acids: CSVEWGRASGELFF. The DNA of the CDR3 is TGCAGCGTTGAATGGGGGAGGGCCTCCGGGGAGCTGTTTTTT.

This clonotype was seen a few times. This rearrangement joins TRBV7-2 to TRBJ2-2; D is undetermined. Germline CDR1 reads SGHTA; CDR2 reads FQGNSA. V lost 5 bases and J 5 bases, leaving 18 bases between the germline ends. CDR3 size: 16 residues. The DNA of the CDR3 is TGTGCCAGCAGCAAGATGGGCCAGGTAGTAACCGGGGAGCTGTTTTTT. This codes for CASSKMGQVVTGELFF.

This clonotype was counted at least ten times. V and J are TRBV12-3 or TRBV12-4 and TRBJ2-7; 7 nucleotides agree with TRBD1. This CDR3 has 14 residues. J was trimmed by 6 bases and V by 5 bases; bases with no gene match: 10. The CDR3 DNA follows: TGTGCCAGCAGTCAGCAGGGGGTAGTATCCGAGCAGTACTTC. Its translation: CASSQQGVVSEQYF.